The following is a T cell receptor (beta chain) sequence with its context. What it recognizes is unknown. The data derive from a study of cytomegalovirus exposure and HLA in healthy donors. Across the study: Under 90% of 398 genotyped donors fell in the Caucasian-associated ancestry cluster. Findings and caveats of the study: Sequences of the TCR beta chain were said to predict the HLA-A and HLA-B alleles of most subjects accurately. Per published reports, the classifier diagnosed cytomegalovirus status with high specificity and sensitivity.

The primer mix had 60 Vbeta and 13 Jbeta primers. The authors' processing: Roughly 9.9 million shared chains were among the approximately 80 million unique TCR beta chains that a later analysis counted. Using immunoSEQ multiplex PCR, the repertoire was profiled, and TCRdb retains in-frame clones only, with some absent. That table is the source of V, J and clone size, and D and trimming were worked out from the DNA. The sample lists over 150,000 clones, approximately 80% occurring once. Germline loops: CDR1 SGHTA, CDR2 FQGNSA. The CDR3 extends over 18 amino acids. The germline V and J ends were trimmed by 7 bases and 3 bases, with 25 bases remaining between them.

The chain recombines TRBV7-2 with TRBJ2-1; possible D gene TRBD2, 5 bases. Sequenced sample: PBMCs. The TCR originated in a man aged 18-30 years in good health and CMV-seropositive. In DNA, the CDR3 is TGTGCCAGCACCTCAGACAAGTCCTTACGGGAAGTCTACAATGAGCAGTTCTTC. It specifies CASTSDKSLREVYNEQFF.